This entry is about one T cell receptor beta chain. As yet, its antigen is unknown. The data derive from a study of T cell responses to AZD1222 COVID-19 vaccine. Whole-study findings and limits: Nearly half of unique spike-specific TCRs reportedly avoided B.1.351 and B.1.1.7 mutated regions.

Per germline, CDR1 WSHSY and CDR2 SAAADI. The CDR3 extends over 15 amino acids. V gave up 7 bases and J gave up 4 bases; unmatched junction bases: 7. Clones were sequenced by immunoSEQ multiplex PCR, and TCRdb holds only the in-frame ones, with some missing. The sample lists about 100,000 clones; approximately 91% were seen once. This sequence joins TRBV10-2 and TRBJ1-3; 10 positions agree with TRBD1. The input for sequencing was peripheral blood, taken on day 0 of AZD1222 vaccination. This TCR derives from an adult in good health. The CDR3 DNA sequence: TGCGCCAGCATGCCGGGACAGGGGAACGGAAACACCATATATTTT. Translating gives CASMPGQGNGNTIYF.